One sample yielded the 7 T cell receptor beta chains listed below, sequenced in a study of T cells after yellow fever vaccination. TCRdb recomputed calls from the 5' RACE reads with MiXCR, one row per CDR3 protein. Of hundreds of thousands of distinct CDR3 sequences listed, around an eighth are singletons. The sample consisted of PBMCs, taken on the day of the yellow fever booster vaccination. Receptors originate from a man aged 25 to 40 who received the YFV17D yellow fever vaccine.

This clonotype was recorded a few times. V gene TRBV5-1 combines with J gene TRBJ1-5; TRBD1 aligns across 7 bases. Germline loops: CDR1 SGHRS, CDR2 YFSETQ. The CDR3 spans 14 residues. J lost 6 bases, V lost 0 bases, and 3 bases had no gene match. The CDR3 reads CASSLEAGGQPQHF. The CDR3 nucleotides read TGCGCCAGCAGCTTGGAGGCAGGGGGTCAGCCCCAGCATTTT.

J is TRBJ2-7 and V is TRBV28; TRBD2 aligns across 7 bases. The CDR3 spans 13 residues. The germline V gene has CDR1 MDHEN and CDR2 SYDVKM. Trimming cost V 2 bases and J 12 bases; bases outside gene matches: 10. The CDR3 DNA reads TGTGCCAGCAGTTTAGGGCGGGAGAGGGAGGCGTACTTC. Translating it yields CASSLGREREAYF. The full variable domain, completed using reference TRBV28 and TRBJ2-7, is DVKVTQSSRYLVKRTGEKVFLECVQDMDHENMFWYRQDPGLGLRLIYFSYDVKMKEKGDIPEGYSVSREKKERFSLILESASTNQTSMYLCASSLGREREAYFGPGTRLTVT.

The chain combines TRBV9 with TRBJ1-1; perhaps TRBD1 as D (5 bases). Germline V gene lookup returns CDR1 SGDLS and CDR2 YYNGEE. V lost 3 bases, J lost 1 base, and 10 bases lay in between. The CDR3 runs 14 residues. The CDR3 DNA follows: TGTGCCAGCAGCGCTTGGGGGGGGAACACTGAAGCTTTCTTT. Encoded protein: CASSAWGGNTEAFF.

V is TRBV12-3 or TRBV12-4 and J is TRBJ1-4; tentatively, D is TRBD1 (6 bases). The CDR3 is made up of 14 amino acids. V gave up 5 bases and J gave up 5 bases, with 12 bases separating them. The CDR3 region is CASSGQSQNEKLFF. CDR3 nucleotides: TGTGCCAGCAGTGGACAGTCCCAGAATGAAAAACTGTTTTTT.

The V call is TRBV10-1, the J call TRBJ2-4; no clear D gene. This CDR3 has 17 residues. Germline V CDR1 and CDR2: WNHNN, SYGVQD (reference sequence). V was shortened by 3 bases and J by 0 bases, with 15 bases between the two germline ends. CDR3 coding DNA: TGCGCCAGCAGTGAATCCCGGAAAGCCCTAGCCAAAAACATTCAGTACTTC. This translates into CASSESRKALAKNIQYF.

The chain combines TRBV6-5 with TRBJ2-7; the match to TRBD2 covers 9 bases. Trimming took 2 bases from V and 3 from J; bases not matched to a gene: 5. The germline V gene encodes CDR1 MNHEY and CDR2 SVGAGI. The CDR3 spans 15 residues. The CDR3 loop is CASSYRASGDYEQYF. The CDR3 bases are TGTGCCAGCAGTTACCGGGCTAGCGGGGACTACGAGCAGTACTTC.

This clonotype occurred a few times. The rearrangement joins TRBV6-2 or TRBV6-3 to TRBJ2-7; 7 bases agree with TRBD1. Germline V gene data show CDR1 as MNHEY and CDR2 as SVGEGT. V dropped 5 bases and J dropped 9; count of bases not matched to a gene: 10. CDR3 length: 13 residues. The CDR3 is CASSPGTATMQYF. In nucleotides, the CDR3 is TGTGCCAGCAGTCCCGGGACAGCTACGATGCAGTACTTC.